The clone carrying this T cell receptor (beta chain) has more than one count but fewer than ten. The DNA is omitted, as the CDR3 cannot be located on it reliably, and the CDR3 follows TCRdb's listing. Extraction of total RNA was performed on unfractionated whole blood. This sample stems from a study of human T cells and chemical hapten exposure. Unique molecular identifiers were attached to individual cDNA molecules during library preparation. TCRdb fed the reads into MiXCR, producing one record per CDR3 protein. The sample lists 95,000 to 150,000 distinct CDR3 sequences, roughly 8.5% seen once, with over 1.1% in the top ten. With termini counted, the CDR3 has 12 amino acids.

The receptor comes from a human donor in good health. Some clones in this sample may be carry-over from other donors' samples. The sample comprised whole blood. This chain joins TRBV12-3 or TRBV12-4 and TRBJ1-2. Here the CDR3 reads CASSSSGYGYTF.